This T cell receptor (beta chain) was observed in a study of human versus mouse CDR3 diversity and MHC coevolution. The data were produced by immunoSEQ multiplex PCR, yet TCRdb's version contains in-frame clones alone and is incomplete. Of tens of thousands of clones listed, 80% to 95% were seen once; the top ten hold roughly 0.16%. V was shortened by 0 bases and J by 3 bases, with 18 bases between the two germline ends. Germline lookup yields CDR1 SGHKS and CDR2 YYEKEE (reference sequence). The length of the CDR3 is 17 residues. Sequences were obtained from naive CD4+ T cells from blood. Subset specified: CD45RO-negative CD62L-positive naive CD4 T cells. The gene calls are TRBV5-5 and TRBJ1-1, with a tentative D call TRBD1 (6 bases). The receptor was derived from a person between 25 and 70 years old in good health. For the CDR3, the DNA is TGTGCCAGCAGCTTGGCCTCTATACGGGGGGCGGACACTGAAGCTTTCTTT. Translated, it gives CASSLASIRGADTEAFF.